The clone carrying this T cell receptor beta chain has only a few counts. Its antigen is still unknown. This entry comes from a study of OX40 agonist ivuxolimab in advanced cancers. At the level of the study: The dose-escalation group included hepatocellular carcinoma, melanoma, renal cell carcinoma and head and neck cancer. Subjects had a mean age of around 60 years, with a range of about 20 to 85; more than 70% were male. Findings and limits, study-wide: Within 6 weeks, CD4+ and CD8+ blood T cells expanded clonally at 0.1 to 3.0 mg/kg.

Sequencing used immunoSEQ multiplex PCR; TCRdb keeps in-frame clones, though not all of them. The sample has roughly 76,000 clones; roughly 88% are singletons. The TCR comes from an adult with an advanced solid tumor such as melanoma, head and neck, liver or kidney cancer. Sequences were derived from CD4+ or CD8+ T cells sorted from blood, sampled in a trial of the OX40 agonist ivuxolimab.

The CDR3 loop reads CAWSLGTGRGDQPQHF. The CDR3 DNA follows: TGTGCCTGGAGCCTCGGGACAGGGCGCGGTGATCAGCCCCAGCATTTT. This chain joins TRBV30 and TRBJ1-5; TRBD1 matches 9 bases. CDR3 size: 16 residues. Trimming at V came to 3 bases and at J to 5 bases, leaving 11 bases not matched to a gene. The V gene's germline CDR1 is GTSNPN and CDR2 SVGIG (reference sequence).